This T cell receptor (beta chain) was identified in a study of CD8+CD57+ T cells in acquired aplastic anemia. Overall study context: DNA recovered from sorted CD4+ and CD8+ cells had a mean of 3.2 ug. Regarding the study as a whole: Both patients and controls carried the same twenty-nine CD8+ CDR3 sequences.

For sequencing, patients were chosen who had shown expansion of CD8+CD57+ cells by flow cytometry. Everyone among the patients had severe acquired aplastic anemia. No therapy was given to patients before blood sampling. Using genomic DNA as the template, TCR beta VDJ and CDR3 profiling was carried out. TCRdb processed the reads anew with MiXCR; each CDR3 protein has one entry. The sample has more than 150,000 distinct CDR3 sequences; approximately 44% are singletons. On this clonotype itself: Its antigen is as yet unknown.

This CDR3 has 17 amino acids. V was shortened by 6 bases and J by 0 bases, with 17 bases between the two germline ends. Germline V gene data show CDR1 as MNHNS and CDR2 as SASEGT. This clonotype originated in a human donor with aplastic anemia. The chain is built from TRBV6-1 and TRBJ2-2; D may be TRBD1 (6 bases). Sequencing was carried out using sorted CD4+, CD8+, or CD8+CD57+ T cells (not recorded which) from PBMCs. CDR3 loop: CASRRPPQGANTGELFF. The DNA for the CDR3 is TGTGCCAGCAGACGTCCGCCACAGGGAGCGAACACCGGGGAGCTGTTTTTT.